The clone carrying this T cell receptor (beta chain) was counted only a few times. Its target is not known. This sample was included in a study of vaccination and CD4 T cells after COVID-19. Study information: Sampling after COVID took place at a median of around 91 days (range 35 to 161) following diagnosis. Each control culture was treated with a CEFX pool, an HIV-1 Nef pool, or no peptide.

The Oncomine TCR Beta short-read assay was applied to DNA of cultured CD4+ T cells. From cultured CD4+ T cells, genomic DNA was extracted. TCRdb fed the PCR reads into MiXCR, producing one record per CDR3 protein. Here the sample spans around 10,000 distinct CDR3 sequences, less than 75% being singletons. Treatment here: roughly nine-day PBMC culture with coronavirus spike peptide pools or control peptides (ViraFEST assay). CDR3 length: 13 amino acids. V was cut by 3 bases and J by 4 bases, with 9 bases left in between. Germline values: CDR1 DFQATT, CDR2 SNEGSKA (reference sequence). Input material: CD4+ T cells from blood, cultured in vitro. This chain connects TRBV20-1 to TRBJ2-2; D not resolved. This TCR was recovered from a human donor who had recovered from COVID-19. CDR3 sequence: CSARGLGTGELFF. The CDR3 DNA is TGCAGTGCTAGGGGCCTCGGCACCGGGGAGCTGTTTTTT.